Shown below are 25 T cell receptor beta chains from a single sample sequenced in a study of tumor-infiltrating lymphocytes in primary liver carcinoma. From approximately 20-30 mg of unsorted bulk tissue, DNA and RNA were co-extracted together. TCR beta cDNA was reverse-transcribed from roughly 520 ng of total RNA. The reaction used a constant-region primer and ProtoScript II reverse transcriptase. Slightly modified ARM-PCR served as the procedure for the TCR beta libraries. These libraries came from three rounds of nested multiplex PCR. It was with TRBV1-TRBV30 forward primers and a C-beta reverse primer that the first two PCR rounds were run, at roughly 10 cycles each. TCRdb reprocessed the multiplex PCR reads via MiXCR and lists one record per CDR3 protein. The sample lists fewer than 150,000 distinct CDR3 sequences, about 59% occurring once. Source material: liver tumor tissue from sampling region 1. Subset indicated: tumor region T1, superior pole. These TCRs come from a woman aged 60-75 years with primary liver carcinoma and hepatitis B virus infection.

On this clonotype: This clone may be a read error of a much larger clone one base away. The V and J genes are TRBV5-4 and TRBJ1-2; D not certain. The CDR3 has 16 amino acids. Germline V gene data show CDR1 as SGHNT and CDR2 as YYREEE (reference sequence). DNA for the CDR3: TGTGCCAGCAGCTTGGTTGGTATTAATCCTAACTATGGCTACATCTTC. Translating gives CASSLVGINPNYGYIF.

The V gene is TRBV28, the J gene TRBJ2-4, with D maybe TRBD2 (6 bases). The CDR3 extends over 14 amino acids. Germline-derived CDR1 and CDR2 are MDHEN and SYDVKM. Trimming stripped 6 bases from V and 2 bases from J, with 11 bases between. The CDR3 DNA is TGTGCCAGCAGCCCGGCGGGAACCAAAAACATTCAGTACTTC. Protein: CASSPAGTKNIQYF.

This chain links TRBV20-1 with TRBJ2-1; D remains ambiguous. Trimming cost V 1 base and J 7 bases, with 20 bases left between them. Germline loops: CDR1 DFQATT, CDR2 SNEGSKA (reference sequence). The length of the CDR3 is 16 residues. DNA of the CDR3: TGCAGTGCTAGAGCCTTTGAACATTCAGCGACTAATGAGCAGTTCTTC. This sequence encodes CSARAFEHSATNEQFF.

About this clonotype: The junction differs from germline at one of its ends, possibly a read error. The rearrangement joins TRBV12-3 or TRBV12-4 to TRBJ1-1, with 12 bases fitting TRBD1. The CDR3 is 13 amino acids. The CDR3 is CASTTGTGGRAVF. CDR3 sequence (DNA): TGTGCCAGCACGACCGGGACAGGGGGCCGGGCTGTCTTT.

Concerning this clonotype itself: This likely comes from a read error, as the CDR3 has no conserved phenylalanine or tryptophan at its end. The V and J genes are TRBV28 and TRBJ2-1; 8 positions agree with TRBD1. CDR3 length: 15 amino acids. The germline V gene has CDR1 MDHEN and CDR2 SYDVKM. V dropped 11 bases and J dropped 4; count of bases not matched to a gene: 13. The CDR3 DNA reads as TGTGCCTGCCTACCCAGGGACAGGATTTACAATGAGCAGTTCCTC. Amino acids: CACLPRDRIYNEQFL.

The chain links TRBV6-2 or TRBV6-3 to TRBJ2-7; D possibly corresponds to TRBD2 (5 bases). The CDR3 covers 15 residues. Germline loops: CDR1 MNHEY, CDR2 SVGEGT. V was shortened by 7 bases and J by 4 bases, with 20 bases between the two germline ends. The CDR3: CASIKASWRSYEQYV. DNA for the CDR3: TGTGCCAGCATCAAGGCTAGCTGGAGGTCGTACGAGCAGTACGTC.

Turning to this clonotype: A much larger clone lies a single base off, so this may be a read error. CDR3 in DNA: TGTGCCAGCACCTTAGTGTTGAGGACTAGCGCCATCGATGAGCAGTTCTTC. This codes for CASTLVLRTSAIDEQFF. J is TRBJ2-1 and V is TRBV11-3; 9 nucleotides align to TRBD2. CDR1 and CDR2 (germline): SGHNT, YENEEA. The CDR3 is 17 residues long. Drawing the rest from reference TRBV11-3 and TRBJ2-1, the complete variable domain is EAGVVQSPRYKIIEKKQPVAFWCNPISGHNTLYWYLQNLGQGPELLIRYENEEAVDDSQLPKDRFSAERLKGVDSTLKIQPAELGDSAVYLCASTLVLRTSAIDEQFFGPGTRLTVL.

In this sample, this clonotype turned up many times. This chain joins TRBV10-2 and TRBJ1-2; 7 bases fit TRBD1. Germline V gives CDR1 WSHSY, CDR2 SAAADI. This CDR3 contains 12 residues. J lost 6 bases, V lost 4 bases, and 2 bases had no gene match. CDR3 loop: CASSGTGDGYTF. CDR3 nucleotide sequence: TGCGCCAGCAGTGGGACAGGTGATGGCTACACCTTC.

About this clonotype: The junction does not match germline at one end; this may be a read error. The rearrangement links TRBV10-1 to TRBJ1-5; D is perhaps TRBD1 (5 bases). Germline lookup yields CDR1 WNHNN and CDR2 SYGVQD (reference sequence). This CDR3 region has 16 residues. The CDR3 sequence is CASSEPQGYSNQPHHF. In nucleotides, the CDR3 is TGCGCCAGCAGTGAGCCCCAGGGTTATAGCAATCAGCCCCATCATTTT.

This clonotype was found a few times. This may be a read error: a much more frequent sequence differs by one nucleotide. The chain uses TRBV5-4 and TRBJ2-1; D gene ambiguous. Germline lookup yields CDR1 SGHNT and CDR2 YYREEE (reference sequence). V lost 0 bases, J lost 10 bases, and 11 bases lay in between. This CDR3 region has 13 residues. The CDR3 DNA is TGTGCCAGCAGCTTGGCGGTGTCTCACGAGCAGTTCTTC. Its protein product is CASSLAVSHEQFF.

Concerning this clonotype itself: Mismatch with germline at one junction end may stem from a read error. The chain employs TRBV28 and TRBJ2-1; TRBD2 matches 8 bases. This CDR3 has 18 residues. CDR1 is MDHEN and CDR2 is SYDVKM in the germline V gene. The CDR3 protein is CASSLSPGLGSSYDEQSF. The CDR3 bases are TGCGCCAGCAGTTTATCCCCGGGACTAGGAAGCTCCTACGATGAGCAGTCCTTC.

Points on this clonotype: The junction departs from germline at one end; a sequencing error may be responsible. The chain recombines TRBV11-2 with TRBJ2-7; 9 bases line up with TRBD1. CDR1 is SGHAT and CDR2 is FQNNGV in the germline V gene. The CDR3 covers 14 residues. The DNA for the CDR3 is TGTGGCAGCAGCTTGCGGGACAGGGTAGGCGAGCAGCACTTC. Amino acids: CGSSLRDRVGEQHF.

Concerning this clonotype: This may come from a read error, since a much larger clone is one base off. This chain uses TRBV10-3 with TRBJ1-1; D is unresolved. CDR1 and CDR2 from the germline V gene are ENHRY and SYGVKD. Trimming removed 4 bases from V and 0 bases from J, with 18 bases in between. The CDR3 extends over 17 amino acids. The DNA of the CDR3 is TGTGCCATCAGTGCCCGGGGATTTGAGGGAGTGAACACTGAAGCTTTCTTT. This codes for CAISARGFEGVNTEAFF.

About this clonotype itself: One junction end disagrees with the germline gene, perhaps due to a read error. This rearrangement joins TRBV11-2 to TRBJ2-3; 8 bases fit TRBD2. CDR3 size: 16 residues. Germline assignment: CDR1 SGHAT and CDR2 FQNNGV. The CDR3 DNA sequence: TGCGCCCGCAGCTCGGGAGGGTTAAGGGACACAAATACGCAGTATTTT. Translating gives CARSSGGLRDTNTQYF.

This clonotype was counted ten times or more. V is TRBV6-1 and J is TRBJ2-7; D call uncertain. The germline V and J ends were trimmed by 8 bases and 6 bases, with 20 bases remaining between them. This CDR3 spans 14 amino acids. From germline, CDR1 is MNHNS and CDR2 SASEGT. CDR3 loop: CASRRTGAEVEQYF. For the CDR3, the DNA is TGTGCCAGCCGTCGGACCGGTGCTGAGGTCGAGCAGTACTTC.

The chain employs TRBV19 and TRBJ2-2, with a tentative D call TRBD2 (5 bases). This CDR3 region has 15 residues. Trimming removed 2 bases from V and 4 bases from J, with 11 bases in between. CDR1 and CDR2 (germline): LNHDA, SQIVND (reference sequence). The CDR3 DNA is TGTGCCAGTAGTATAAGAGGGCTTAGCACCGGGGAGCTGTTTTTT. It codes for CASSIRGLSTGELFF.

About this clonotype: A much larger clonotype is one base distant, so this may be a read error. The chain recombines TRBV7-9 with TRBJ2-7, with 7 bases lining up with TRBD1. Germline values: CDR1 SEHNR, CDR2 FQNEAQ (reference sequence). The V and J ends lost 0 bases and 3 bases, in that order; junction bases with no gene match: 5. The CDR3 runs 15 residues. Here the CDR3 DNA reads TGTGCCAGCAGCTTAGCAGGGGGACAGTACTACGAGCAGTACTTC. Protein product: CASSLAGGQYYEQYF.

The CDR3 DNA sequence: TGTGCCAGCAGTCCGGGATACATGAGCCTAGCTTTCTTT. It codes for CASSPGYMSLAFF. The J gene is TRBJ1-1, the V gene TRBV7-9; D not certain. V dropped 6 bases and J dropped 10 bases, with 18 bases sitting between them. In germline, CDR1 is SEHNR, CDR2 FQNEAQ (reference sequence). CDR3 size: 13 residues.

Note on this clonotype: A read error may account for a junction end that differs from germline. This rearrangement joins TRBV29-1 to TRBJ2-7, with a weak D call TRBD2 (5 bases). The CDR3 spans 13 residues. Looked up from germline, CDR1 is SQVTM and CDR2 is ANQGSEA. The CDR3 region has the DNA TGTAGCGCCGGCAACCCCGGAACATGGGAGCAGTACTTC. This sequence encodes CSAGNPGTWEQYF.

For this clonotype: The CDR3 ends on some other residue instead of the conserved phenylalanine or tryptophan, so this is likely a read error. The chain recombines TRBV29-1 with TRBJ1-1, with unresolved D. V lost 3 bases, J lost 10 bases, and 9 bases lay in between. This CDR3 contains 10 residues. In germline, CDR1 is SQVTM, CDR2 ANQGSEA. The CDR3: CSVEEVGAFS. The CDR3 DNA is TGCAGCGTTGAGGAGGTTGGAGCTTTCTCT.

Remarks on this clonotype: A much larger clonotype is one base distant, so this may be a read error. The chain employs TRBV29-1 and TRBJ2-7; D ambiguous. The germline V gene has CDR1 SQVTM and CDR2 ANQGSEA. This CDR3 is 12 amino acids long. CDR3 coding DNA: TGCGGCGTTGGAAAAGGTCTGGGGGAGCAGTACTTC. Translated, it gives CGVGKGLGEQYF.

This clonotype was recorded once. V gene TRBV19 combines with J gene TRBJ2-3; a possible D gene is TRBD2 (5 bases). Trimming removed 4 bases from V and 4 bases from J, with 12 bases in between. The germline V gene encodes CDR1 LNHDA and CDR2 SQIVND (reference sequence). This CDR3 spans 14 amino acids. The CDR3 sequence: CASSRAAGADTQYF. In nucleotides, the CDR3 is TGTGCCAGTAGTAGGGCCGCCGGGGCAGATACGCAGTATTTT.

In its sample, this clonotype was seen a few times. The chain carries TRBV10-3 and TRBJ1-1, with D hard to call. Germline loops: CDR1 ENHRY, CDR2 SYGVKD. Trimming stripped 5 bases from V and 4 bases from J, with 14 bases between. The CDR3 has 14 amino acids. DNA of the CDR3: TGTGCCATCAGTATGGCGGGTGGGAGCACTGAAGCTTTCTTT. This translates into CAISMAGGSTEAFF.

As to this clonotype: An end of the junction differs from the germline gene, which may be a read error. The rearrangement uses TRBV11-3 and TRBJ2-3; TRBD2 aligns across 8 bases. Germline values: CDR1 SGHNT, CDR2 YENEEA. The CDR3 covers 14 residues. The chain's CDR3 is CASNFRTSTNTQYF. DNA for the CDR3: TGTGCCAGTAACTTCAGGACTAGCACAAATACGCAGTATTTT.

The gene calls are TRBV6-1 and TRBJ2-1, with 8 bases fitting TRBD1. The V gene end was trimmed by 7 bases and the J gene end by 8 bases; junction bases not matched to a gene: 13. The CDR3 contains 15 residues. The germline CDR1 and CDR2 sequences are MNHNS and SASEGT. DNA of the CDR3: TGTGCCAGCAACCTGGACAGGGCAGGTGTGGATGAGCAGTTCTTC. This sequence encodes CASNLDRAGVDEQFF.